Below are 10 T cell receptor beta chains sequenced from a single sample in a study of blood T cell repertoires in COVID-19. Clones were sequenced by immunoSEQ multiplex PCR, and TCRdb holds only the in-frame ones, with some missing. The sample has 150,000 or so clones, less than 95% seen once. Material for sequencing was peripheral blood. Receptors originate from a man in his forties or fifties with acute or convalescent COVID-19.

The chain couples TRBV5-1 to TRBJ2-7; 10 positions match TRBD2. The V gene's germline CDR1 is SGHRS and CDR2 YFSETQ. The CDR3 sequence is 14 residues long. The junction had 0 bases not matched to a gene; V was cut back by 3 bases and J by 0 bases. The CDR3 nucleotides are TGCGCCAGCAGCTGGACTAGCGGCTCCTACGAGCAGTACTTC. It yields the protein CASSWTSGSYEQYF.

The chain combines TRBV6-5 with TRBJ1-3; a weak D match, TRBD1 (5 bases). V was pared by 7 bases and J by 4 bases, with 11 bases between. This CDR3 has 13 residues. From germline, CDR1 is MNHEY and CDR2 SVGAGI. The CDR3 loop reads CASTPGGGNTIYF. CDR3 sequence (DNA): TGTGCCAGCACCCCGGGGGGAGGAAACACCATATATTTT.

The CDR3 coding sequence is TGTGCCAGCAGCTTGTGGCTCTCTGGAAACACCATATATTTT. Protein product: CASSLWLSGNTIYF. V is TRBV5-4 and J is TRBJ1-3, with D unresolved. CDR3 length: 14 amino acids. CDR1 is SGHNT, CDR2 YYREEE, per germline (reference sequence). V was trimmed by 1 base and J by 0 bases, leaving 5 bases between them.

The rearrangement uses TRBV5-1 and TRBJ2-3; D is possibly TRBD2 (5 bases). The V end lost 0 bases, the J end lost 6 bases, and 11 bases lay between the germline ends. The CDR3 length is 14 residues. CDR1 and CDR2 from the germline V gene are SGHRS and YFSETQ. The DNA of the CDR3 is TGCGCCAGCAGCTTGGTGTCGGGGATGGATACGCAGTATTTT. This encodes CASSLVSGMDTQYF.

The chain employs TRBV6-5 and TRBJ2-7; 7 positions match TRBD1. V shed 6 bases and J 3 bases; nucleotides not matched to a gene: 5. In germline, CDR1 is MNHEY, CDR2 SVGAGI. The CDR3 is 13 residues long. The CDR3: CASRDTGDYEQYF. The CDR3 nucleotides read TGTGCCAGCAGAGATACAGGGGACTACGAGCAGTACTTC.

The chain links TRBV14 to TRBJ2-5; 13 nucleotides line up with TRBD2. Germline V gene lookup returns CDR1 SGHDN and CDR2 FVKESK. This CDR3 comprises 16 residues. The V gene end was trimmed by 5 bases and the J gene end by 1 base; junction bases not matched to a gene: 4. CDR3 region: CASSGTSGAPQETQYF. The CDR3 DNA follows: TGTGCCAGCAGCGGGACTAGCGGGGCTCCCCAAGAGACCCAGTACTTC.

The chain combines TRBV5-4 with TRBJ1-2; D perhaps matches TRBD1 (6 bases). This CDR3 is 14 amino acids long. Germline V gives CDR1 SGHNT, CDR2 YYREEE (reference sequence). V gave up 2 bases and J gave up 0 bases, with 8 bases separating them. CDR3 nucleotide sequence: TGTGCCAGCAGCTTTGCAGGGGCTAACTATGGCTACACCTTC. This sequence encodes CASSFAGANYGYTF.

The gene calls are TRBV7-8 and TRBJ1-1, with TRBD1 matching 8 bases. Trimming at V came to 4 bases and at J to 1 base, leaving 5 bases not matched to a gene. CDR1 and CDR2 (germline): SGHVS, FQNEAQ. The CDR3 has 15 residues. The CDR3 nucleotides read TGTGCCAGCAGCTCCCGGACAGGGAAGAACACTGAAGCTTTCTTT. It encodes CASSSRTGKNTEAFF.

This chain links TRBV24-1 with TRBJ2-5; D may be TRBD2 (5 bases). This CDR3 has 16 residues. Trimming took 3 bases from V and 4 from J, leaving 17 bases between them. Germline V gene data show CDR1 as KGHDR and CDR2 as SFDVKD. In nucleotides, the CDR3 is TGTGCCACCAGTGATCCCGGGCCATCGGGGAGAGAGACCCAGTACTTC. It is translated as CATSDPGPSGRETQYF.

The V call is TRBV6-5, the J call TRBJ2-7; 11 positions agree with TRBD1. V dropped 7 bases and J dropped 7; count of bases not matched to a gene: 9. Germline assignment: CDR1 MNHEY and CDR2 SVGAGI. The CDR3 extends over 14 amino acids. DNA for the CDR3: TGTGCCAGCAACTTACGGGACAGGGGGTGGGAGCAGTACTTC. Its translation is CASNLRDRGWEQYF.